These T cell receptor beta chains were read from a single sample in a study of cytomegalovirus exposure and HLA in healthy donors. Using immunoSEQ multiplex PCR, the repertoire was profiled, and TCRdb retains in-frame clones only, with some absent. Of 150,000 to 200,000 clones listed, roughly three quarters are singletons. The sequenced material came from PBMCs. These receptors were taken from a middle-aged man in good health and CMV-seropositive. CDR3s include the opening cysteine and the closing phenylalanine or tryptophan. The order of the fields is CDR3 length, J gene, D gene, clone size, V gene, CDR3 DNA, CDR3 protein. The D gene is left open where the match is weak. Where a row states a size, it is once, few, many or the class of an expanded clone; other rows omit it.

18 | TRBJ1-1 | TRBD1 | NA | TRBV5-3 | TGTGCCAGAAGCTTGGCCAGGGGGCAGATTATTATGAACACTGAAGCTTTCTTT | CARSLARGQIIMNTEAFF
14 | TRBJ2-7 | TRBD2 | many | TRBV5-4 | TGTGCCAGCAGCCCCGGACTAGCGAGGAACGAGCAGTACTTC | CASSPGLARNEQYF
15 | TRBJ1-2 | NA | NA | TRBV10-3 | TGTGCCATCAGTGAGTCTACAGGGTCGAACTATGGCTACACCTTC | CAISESTGSNYGYTF
13 | TRBJ1-1 | NA | once | TRBV6-1 | TGTGCCAGCCAAGGGACTATGAACACTGAAGCTTTCTTT | CASQGTMNTEAFF
15 | TRBJ1-6 | NA | few | TRBV5-4 | TGCGCCAGCAGCCAAGATAGGACATGGAATTCACCCCTCCACTTT | CASSQDRTWNSPLHF
14 | TRBJ1-1 | NA | NA | TRBV7-2 | TGTGCCAGCAGCTCCGGGGGGGTGAGGACTGAAGCTTTCTTT | CASSSGGVRTEAFF
17 | TRBJ2-7 | TRBD1 | NA | TRBV10-3 | TGTGCCATCAGTCCGTCGCACGGACAGGACAGCTCCTACGAGCAGTACTTC | CAISPSHGQDSSYEQYF
16 | TRBJ2-7 | TRBD2 | NA | TRBV4-1 | TGCGCCAGCAGCCAACGGACTAGCGGGGGGTTCGACGAGCAGTACTTC | CASSQRTSGGFDEQYF
15 | TRBJ2-1 | NA | few | TRBV5-1 | TGCGCCAGCAGCTTGGAAGGGGCGCTCCACAATGAGCAGTTCTTC | CASSLEGALHNEQFF
14 | TRBJ1-5 | NA | NA | TRBV18 | TGTGCCAGCTCGGTCGGTACCAGCAATCAGCCCCAGCATTTT | CASSVGTSNQPQHF
16 | TRBJ2-1 | NA | NA | TRBV5-4 | TGTGCCAGCAGCCGAGGGCCAGTCCCCAGGCCCAATGAGCAGTTCTTC | CASSRGPVPRPNEQFF
16 | TRBJ2-2 | NA | NA | TRBV19 | TGTGCCAGTAGTATTCGTGGGGCGAAGAACACCGGGGAGCTGTTTTTT | CASSIRGAKNTGELFF
13 | TRBJ1-2 | NA | NA | TRBV7-9 | TGTGCCAGTGGGCGCGGGGATCGGTATGGCTACACCTTC | CASGRGDRYGYTF
16 | TRBJ1-2 | TRBD1 | NA | TRBV7-2 | TGTGCCAGCACCATCGCGGGACAGACGACTATCTATGGCTACACCTTC | CASTIAGQTTIYGYTF
12 | TRBJ1-6 | NA | NA | TRBV6-6 | TGTGCCAGCAGTCCCTCGGTCCCGGCCCTCCACTTT | CASSPSVPALHF
13 | TRBJ2-5 | NA | few | TRBV5-5 | TGTGCCAGCAGTCCGGGAAACTTTAATACCCAGTACTTC | CASSPGNFNTQYF
14 | TRBJ2-5 | NA | NA | TRBV2 | TGTGCCACCCTGGAGGCCTCGCAGGAGGAGACCCAGTACTTC | CATLEASQEETQYF
13 | TRBJ2-7 | TRBD1 | NA | TRBV7-3 | TGTGCCAGCAGCCCGGACAGGGGGTACGAGCAGTACTTC | CASSPDRGYEQYF
17 | TRBJ2-1 | TRBD2 | NA | TRBV19 | TGTGCCAGTAGTATATGGCCCTGGGGGGGACGATACAATGAGCAGTTCTTC | CASSIWPWGGRYNEQFF
14 | TRBJ1-4 | TRBD1 | NA | TRBV27 | TGTGCCAGCAGTTCCCAGGGGGCGAGTGAAAAACTGTTTTTT | CASSSQGASEKLFF
15 | TRBJ1-5 | NA | once | TRBV10-3 | TGTGCCATCAGTGATAAGGGAGTGCTCAATCAGCCCCAGCATTTT | CAISDKGVLNQPQHF
15 | TRBJ2-5 | TRBD1 | NA | TRBV5-4 | TGTGCCAGCAGCTTGGGGGACAGGGTGTTGGAGACCCAGTACTTC | CASSLGDRVLETQYF
14 | TRBJ2-3 | TRBD2 | NA | TRBV7-9 | TGTGCCAGCAGGGGGGGGTTAGGCACAGATACGCAGTATTTT | CASRGGLGTDTQYF
14 | TRBJ2-7 | TRBD2 | NA | TRBV7-6 | TGTGCCAGCAGCCTACGACCGGGGGAGGGCGAGCAGTACTTC | CASSLRPGEGEQYF
13 | TRBJ1-1 | TRBD1 | NA | TRBV5-1 | TGCGCCAGCAGCCAGGAGGGGGCCACTGAAGCTTTCTTT | CASSQEGATEAFF
16 | TRBJ1-1 | TRBD1 | NA | TRBV5-8 | TGTGCCAGCAGCTTTACAGGGGGCGCGTTGGACACTGAAGCTTTCTTT | CASSFTGGALDTEAFF
14 | TRBJ2-3 | TRBD2 | NA | TRBV15 | TGTGCCACCAGCCATAGCGGGGGCACAGATACGCAGTATTTT | CATSHSGGTDTQYF
14 | TRBJ2-1 | NA | NA | TRBV7-7 | TGTGCTAGCAGCTTGGGAGGAACAGCCGGTGAGCAGTTCTTC | CASSLGGTAGEQFF
15 | TRBJ2-1 | NA | NA | TRBV18 | TGTGCCAGCTCACCGGTAGGGAGCTCCTACAATGAGCAGTTCTTC | CASSPVGSSYNEQFF
13 | TRBJ2-7 | NA | NA | TRBV27 | TGTGCCAGCAGCCGTAGCCGGGGTTACGAGCAGTACTTC | CASSRSRGYEQYF
13 | TRBJ1-5 | TRBD1 | NA | TRBV2 | TGTGCCAGCAGTGGACAGGGATATCAGCCCCAGCATTTT | CASSGQGYQPQHF
15 | TRBJ2-2 | TRBD1 | NA | TRBV5-1 | TGCGCCAGCAGCCGGGACAGGGGGCCCTTGGGGGAGCTGTTTTTT | CASSRDRGPLGELFF
12 | TRBJ2-7 | NA | once | TRBV5-1 | TGCGCCAGCAGCTCGGGATCCTACGAGCAGTACTTC | CASSSGSYEQYF
16 | TRBJ1-1 | TRBD1 | few | TRBV4-3 | TGCGCCAGCAGCCAAGATTCGTTCGCCAGGGGGGCTGAAGCTTTCTTT | CASSQDSFARGAEAFF
12 | TRBJ2-3 | NA | few | TRBV23-1 | TGCGCCAGCCCCTCAGGGACAGATACGCAGTATTTT | CASPSGTDTQYF
15 | TRBJ1-6 | TRBD1 | NA | TRBV2 | TGTGCCAGCAGCGCGGGACAGGGTCTTGCCTCACCCCTCCACTTT | CASSAGQGLASPLHF
13 | TRBJ1-1 | NA | NA | TRBV19 | TGTGCCAGTAGTATTAAGAGGGCCACTGAAGCTTTCTTT | CASSIKRATEAFF
13 | TRBJ1-2 | NA | once | TRBV10-3 | TGTGCCACCCCAGACAGCCAGTATTATGGCTACACCTTC | CATPDSQYYGYTF
12 | TRBJ2-5 | NA | NA | TRBV7-2 | TGTGCCAGCCAGTACAACCAAGAGACCCAGTACTTC | CASQYNQETQYF
13 | TRBJ2-2 | NA | few | TRBV18 | TGTGCCAGCTCACTTCGCCAGGGAAGGGAGCTGTTTTTT | CASSLRQGRELFF
13 | TRBJ1-5 | TRBD1 | once | TRBV18 | TGTGCCAGCCAACAGGGGACAAACCAGCCCCAGCATTTT | CASQQGTNQPQHF
15 | TRBJ2-5 | NA | NA | TRBV7-9 | TGTGCCAGCAGCTCAACCCCCACGGGGGAAGAGACCCAGTACTTC | CASSSTPTGEETQYF
15 | TRBJ2-2 | NA | few | TRBV5-4 | TGTGCCAGCAGCTTCGGGATGAGGAACACCGGGGAGCTGTTTTTT | CASSFGMRNTGELFF
16 | TRBJ1-6 | NA | NA | TRBV27 | TGTGCCAGCAGTGGGACTGACGGGACGCTAAATTCACCCCTCCACTTT | CASSGTDGTLNSPLHF
14 | TRBJ2-7 | NA | NA | TRBV7-9 | TGTGCCAGCAGTTCCGACGGGAGCTCCTACGAGCAGTACTTC | CASSSDGSSYEQYF
14 | TRBJ1-2 | NA | NA | TRBV5-1 | TGCGCCAGCAGCCCCCTACAGGGTAACTATGGCTACACCTTC | CASSPLQGNYGYTF
12 | TRBJ2-1 | NA | once | TRBV27 | TGTGCCAGCAGTCCGCAGGGAGGTGAGCAGTTCTTC | CASSPQGGEQFF
15 | TRBJ1-5 | TRBD1 | NA | TRBV2 | TGTGCCAGCAGTCGTGGACAGGGGGCGTATCAGCCCCAGCATTTT | CASSRGQGAYQPQHF
12 | TRBJ2-2 | NA | NA | TRBV25-1 | TGTGCCAGCGGCCGCATGAACGGGGAGCTGTTTTTT | CASGRMNGELFF
13 | TRBJ1-4 | NA | NA | TRBV29-1 | TGCAGCGTTGATCGGGGGAGAGGAGAAAAACTGTTTTTT | CSVDRGRGEKLFF
14 | TRBJ2-7 | NA | NA | TRBV7-9 | TGTGCCAGCAGCTCCTATCCCGCGATTTACGAGCAGTACTTC | CASSSYPAIYEQYF
16 | TRBJ1-4 | TRBD1 | NA | TRBV4-2 | TGTGCCAGCAGCCAAGATTCCGGGACAGGGGTCGAAAAACTGTTTTTT | CASSQDSGTGVEKLFF
15 | TRBJ2-1 | NA | NA | TRBV5-8 | TGTGCCAGCAGCTTGCAGGGGAGCTCCTACAATGAGCAGTTCTTC | CASSLQGSSYNEQFF
13 | TRBJ1-6 | TRBD1 | NA | TRBV2 | TGTGCCAGCAGGGGGACAGGGGATTCACCCCTCCACTTT | CASRGTGDSPLHF
14 | TRBJ1-2 | NA | NA | TRBV27 | TGTGCCAGCAGTCTCCGGGGGTCCTTCTATGGCTACACCTTC | CASSLRGSFYGYTF